This T cell receptor (beta chain) emerged from a study of OX40 agonist ivuxolimab in advanced cancers. Study background: Antecedent anti-PD-1, anti-PD-L1 or anti-CTLA-4 therapy was permissible, with under 50% having received some. Partial responses were seen in three patients, one with hepatocellular carcinoma and two with cutaneous melanoma.

The junction had 2 bases not matched to a gene; V was cut back by 4 bases and J by 5 bases. Germline CDR1 and CDR2: SGHRS and YFSETQ. CDR3 length: 13 amino acids. About this clone itself: Its antigen is undetermined.

TCRdb's copy holds only in-frame clones and misses some; the assay was immunoSEQ multiplex PCR. This sample carries 15,000 to 20,000 clones, around three quarters of them seen once, and the ten largest clones take 20% to 30%. Study results and limitations: Compared with CD4+, CD8+ T cells on average had more expanded clones. The CD4+ and CD8+ T cells in the blood had expanded clonally by week 6 at 0.1 to 3.0 mg/kg.

The source was CD4+ or CD8+ T cells sorted from blood, collected in a trial of the OX40 agonist ivuxolimab. The sequence was obtained from an adult with an advanced solid tumor such as melanoma, head and neck, liver or kidney cancer. The genes are TRBV5-1 and TRBJ2-7; the match to TRBD1 covers 11 bases. CDR3 DNA: TGCGCCAGCAGCCGGACAGGGGGCGACGAGCAGTACTTC. It codes for CASSRTGGDEQYF.